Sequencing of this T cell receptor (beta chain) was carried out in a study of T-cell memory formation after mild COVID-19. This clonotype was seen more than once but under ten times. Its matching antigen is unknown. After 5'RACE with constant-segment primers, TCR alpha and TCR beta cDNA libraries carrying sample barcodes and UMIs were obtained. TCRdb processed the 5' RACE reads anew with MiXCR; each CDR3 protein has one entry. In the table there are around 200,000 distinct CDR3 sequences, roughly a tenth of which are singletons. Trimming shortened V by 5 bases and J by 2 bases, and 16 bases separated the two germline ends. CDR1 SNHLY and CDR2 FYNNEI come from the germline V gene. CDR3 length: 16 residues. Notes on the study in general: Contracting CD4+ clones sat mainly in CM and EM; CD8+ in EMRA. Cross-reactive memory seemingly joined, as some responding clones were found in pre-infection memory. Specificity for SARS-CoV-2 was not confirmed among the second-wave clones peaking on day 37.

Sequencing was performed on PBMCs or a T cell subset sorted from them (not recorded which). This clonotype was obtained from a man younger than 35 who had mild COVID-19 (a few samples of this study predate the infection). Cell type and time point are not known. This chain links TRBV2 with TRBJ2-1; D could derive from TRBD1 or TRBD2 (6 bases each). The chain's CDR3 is CASSHRGVLTYNEQFF. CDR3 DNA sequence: TGTGCCAGCAGTCATAGGGGGGTCCTCACCTACAATGAGCAGTTCTTC. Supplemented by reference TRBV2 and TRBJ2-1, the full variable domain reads EPEVTQTPSHQVTQMGQEVILRCVPISNHLYFYWYRQILGQKVEFLVSFYNNEISEKSEIFDDQFSVERPDGSNFTLKIRSTKLEDSAMYFCASSHRGVLTYNEQFFGPGTRLTVL.